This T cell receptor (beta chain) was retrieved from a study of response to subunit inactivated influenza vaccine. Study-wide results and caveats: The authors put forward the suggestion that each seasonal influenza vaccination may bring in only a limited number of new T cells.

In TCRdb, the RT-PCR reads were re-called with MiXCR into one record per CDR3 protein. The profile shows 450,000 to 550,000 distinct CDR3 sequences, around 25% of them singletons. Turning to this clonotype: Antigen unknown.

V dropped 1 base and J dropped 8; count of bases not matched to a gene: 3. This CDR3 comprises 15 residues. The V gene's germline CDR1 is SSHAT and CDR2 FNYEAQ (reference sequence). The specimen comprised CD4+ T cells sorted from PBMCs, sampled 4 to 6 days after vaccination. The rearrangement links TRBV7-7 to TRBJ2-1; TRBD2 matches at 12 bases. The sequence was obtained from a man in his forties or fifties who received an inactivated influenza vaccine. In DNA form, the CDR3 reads TGTGCCAGCAGCTTAGGACTAGCGGGAGCAGATGAGCAGTTCTTC. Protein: CASSLGLAGADEQFF.